The subject of this entry is one TCR beta chain. Per the germline V gene, CDR1 is PRHDT and CDR2 is FYEKMQ (reference sequence). The CDR3 totals 12 residues. V lost 1 base and J lost 5, with 6 bases in between. Clones were read by immunoSEQ multiplex PCR, and TCRdb kept only the in-frame ones, dropping some. This table holds approximately 28,000 clones, 77% found once. This sample is part of a study of blood T cell repertoires in COVID-19. Sequencing used peripheral blood. The chain joins TRBV13 to TRBJ2-7; D gene unclear. This receptor was obtained from a woman in her 70s with active or convalescent COVID-19. CDR3 DNA: TGTGCCAGCAGCTTAGTTATCCACGAGCAGTACTTC. Its protein is CASSLVIHEQYF.